Below, 14 T cell receptor beta chains from the same sample are listed, as sequenced in a study of glioma-infiltrating T cells. The iRepertoire nested amplicon-rescue multiplex PCR amplified TCR alpha and beta CDR3s from RNA. TCRdb reanalysed the multiplex PCR reads using MiXCR and keeps one entry per CDR3 protein. The sample comprises under 200,000 distinct CDR3 sequences, roughly two fifths of which are singletons, and 5.2% rests with the top ten. The sample consisted of glioma tissue, nonneoplastic brain tissue, or PBMCs (not recorded which). These receptors came from a human donor with low-grade glioma or glioblastoma, undergoing nonglioma brain surgery, or in good health (not recorded which).

This clonotype was counted at least ten times. The V call is TRBV15, the J call TRBJ1-2, with a weak D call TRBD1 (5 bases). Trimming stripped 1 base from V and 7 bases from J, with 13 bases between. The CDR3 length is 14 residues. Germline assignment: CDR1 LNHNV and CDR2 YYDKDF (reference sequence). The CDR3 here is CATSRAGEIGGYTF. As DNA, the CDR3 is TGTGCCACCAGCAGAGCGGGGGAGATCGGTGGCTACACCTTC.

This clonotype was observed a handful of times. The chain joins TRBV29-1 to TRBJ2-5; the D is unclear. In germline, CDR1 is SQVTM, CDR2 ANQGSEA. The CDR3 has 14 residues. Deletions cut 5 bases from V and 2 bases from J, with 15 bases between. This CDR3 reads CSVLSFRNQETQYF. The DNA of the CDR3 is TGCAGCGTTTTAAGCTTCCGGAATCAAGAGACCCAGTACTTC.

Worth noting for this clonotype: Given a much more abundant clone one base away, this may be a read error. CDR3 loop: CSARPTPAYYEQYF. The CDR3 DNA reads as TGCAGTGCCAGACCGACACCGGCCTACTACGAGCAGTACTTC. This chain joins TRBV20-1 and TRBJ2-7; unclear D gene. The CDR3 totals 14 residues. Between the trimmed V and J ends, which lost 6 bases and 3 bases, there was a span of 18 bases. Germline loops: CDR1 DFQATT, CDR2 SNEGSKA (reference sequence).

Points on this clonotype: A single base separates this from a much larger clone, so it may be a read error. The rearrangement joins TRBV3-1 to TRBJ2-7; perhaps TRBD2 as D (6 bases). CDR1 and CDR2 (germline): LGHDT, YNNKEL (reference sequence). The V end lost 8 bases, the J end lost 4 bases, and 12 bases lay between the germline ends. CDR3 length: 12 residues. CDR3 residues: CASGTGAYEQYF. In DNA, the CDR3 is TGTGCCAGCGGGACGGGAGCATACGAGCAGTACTTC.

A note on this clonotype: A read error is possible here, since a much larger clone lies one base away. The V gene is TRBV12-3 or TRBV12-4, the J gene TRBJ1-1; TRBD1 might be the D (6 bases). The CDR3 has 13 amino acids. Deletions cut 8 bases from V and 5 bases from J, with 15 bases between. This CDR3 reads CASLGNRETEAFF. CDR3 bases: TGTGCCAGCCTTGGAAACAGGGAAACTGAAGCTTTCTTT.

A remark on this clonotype: One base away lies a much larger clone, so this may be a sequencing read error. J is TRBJ2-7 and V is TRBV18, with D maybe TRBD2 (6 bases). Germline values: CDR1 KGHSH, CDR2 LQKENI. The CDR3 runs 14 residues. V shed 0 bases and J shed 6 bases, with 12 bases lying between them. The CDR3 loop reads CASSPPGTGFEQYF. The CDR3 region has the DNA TGTGCCAGCTCACCACCGGGGACTGGTTTCGAGCAGTACTTC.

In regard to this clonotype: A clone one base away is much larger, so this may be a read error. The chain has TRBV7-2 and TRBJ2-5; D ambiguous. The CDR3 extends over 13 amino acids. The germline CDR1 and CDR2 sequences are SGHTA and FQGNSA. V was shortened by 7 bases and J by 4 bases, with 13 bases between the two germline ends. CDR3 residues: CASNFGPGETQYF. CDR3 DNA sequence: TGTGCCAGCAACTTCGGCCCGGGAGAGACCCAGTACTTC.

Regarding this clonotype: Being one base from a much bigger clone, this may be a read error. V usage is TRBV20-1 and J usage is TRBJ2-7; tentatively, D is TRBD2 (6 bases). This CDR3 has 14 residues. Germline CDR1 and CDR2: DFQATT and SNEGSKA (reference sequence). Trimming removed 5 bases from V and 3 bases from J, with 17 bases in between. This chain's CDR3 is CSAHRLVGDYEQYF. DNA for the CDR3: TGCAGTGCTCACCGACTAGTGGGCGACTACGAGCAGTACTTC.

This clonotype was counted a single time. An end of the junction does not agree with germline; a read error may underlie this. The chain employs TRBV5-4 and TRBJ2-7, with a tentative D call TRBD2 (6 bases). CDR3 length: 12 residues. The germline gives CDR1 SGHNT, CDR2 YYREEE (reference sequence). CDR3 loop: CARRDSPGEQYF. The CDR3 DNA reads TGTGCCCGCAGGGACTCCCCTGGCGAGCAGTACTTC.

The chain recombines TRBV3-1 with TRBJ1-5, with no clear D. Trimming took 1 base from V and 3 from J, leaving 7 bases between them. CDR1 is LGHDT and CDR2 is YNNKEL in the germline V gene (reference sequence). The CDR3 extends over 14 amino acids. DNA for the CDR3: TGTGCCAGCAGCCAAGTAGGGCTCAATCAGCCCCAGCATTTT. The encoded protein is CASSQVGLNQPQHF.

This clonotype was detected many times. J is TRBJ2-1 and V is TRBV25-1; D is undetermined. The germline V and J ends were trimmed by 5 bases and 6 bases, with 14 bases remaining between them. Germline values: CDR1 MGHDK, CDR2 SYGVNS. The CDR3 contains 14 residues. The CDR3 sequence is CASSTIGASNEQFF. CDR3 DNA sequence: TGTGCCAGCAGTACAATAGGAGCGTCCAATGAGCAGTTCTTC. Variable domain in full (rest from reference TRBV25-1 and TRBJ2-1): EADIYQTPRYLVIGTGKKITLECSQTMGHDKMYWYQQDPGMELHLIHYSYGVNSTEKGDLSSESTVSRIRTEHFPLTLESARPSHTSQYLCASSTIGASNEQFFGPGTRLTVL.

The sample holds many counts of this clonotype. The genes are TRBV7-2 and TRBJ2-7, with D perhaps matching TRBD2 (6 bases). Trimming cost V 1 base and J 3 bases, with 13 bases left between them. This CDR3 region has 15 residues. Germline V gene lookup returns CDR1 SGHTA and CDR2 FQGNSA. In DNA, the CDR3 is TGTGCCAGCAGCTTAGTTAGCGGCGAGGTCTACGAGCAGTACTTC. This sequence encodes CASSLVSGEVYEQYF.

V and J are TRBV2 and TRBJ2-1, with 9 bases fitting TRBD2. The CDR3 sequence is 16 residues long. V dropped 6 bases and J dropped 4; count of bases not matched to a gene: 10. Germline V gene data show CDR1 as SNHLY and CDR2 as FYNNEI. The CDR3 DNA is TGTGCCAGCAGCCCTCGGGTAGCGGGAGATTACAATGAGCAGTTCTTC. Translating gives CASSPRVAGDYNEQFF.

As regards this clonotype: One junction end does not reproduce the germline sequence, and a read error may be involved. The chain joins TRBV7-6 to TRBJ2-1; D unresolved. This CDR3 is built from 12 residues. The germline V gene has CDR1 SGHVS and CDR2 FNYEAQ. For the CDR3, the DNA is TGTGCCAGCAGATTAGAACTGGGTGAGCAGTTCTTC. This translates into CASRLELGEQFF.